This T cell receptor beta chain is from a study of cytomegalovirus exposure and HLA in healthy donors. As for the study in general: Early on, a data release was issued that held some 85 million unique TCRs from HLA-typed donors.

Of note for this clone: Its antigen remains unknown.

Healthy bone marrow donors made up the donors. General study findings and limits: Later on, an analysis showed TCR association rates differing by HLA locus, with DRB1 the most and HLA-C the fewest. In an earlier analysis, about 90% or about 30%: the productive usage of most TCR beta V segments.

13 Jbeta primers and 60 Vbeta primers were used for the PCR. Profiling relied on immunoSEQ multiplex PCR, and the TCRdb table lists in-frame clones only, not all of them. Here the sample spans about 200,000 clones, 65% to 80% being singletons. The source of this sequence is a woman aged 40-49 years in good health and CMV-seronegative. The specimen was PBMCs.

CDR3: CASSFGGAGAYEQYV. The CDR3 DNA reads as TGTGCCAGCAGTTTCGGGGGCGCGGGAGCCTACGAGCAGTACGTC. The genes are TRBV6-5 and TRBJ2-7; TRBD2 might be the D (7 bases). Germline CDR1 is MNHEY and CDR2 is SVGAGI. V was pared by 4 bases and J by 2 bases, with 15 bases between. This CDR3 region has 15 residues.